These T cell receptor beta chains were read from a single sample in a study of control samples from healthy donors and cancer patients. Data came from immunoSEQ multiplex PCR; TCRdb stores just in-frame clones and leaves some out. The sample includes about 120,000 clones, about 87% of them seen just once. The sequenced sample was blood. These receptors were taken from a man aged 40-49 years in good health. The CDR3 runs from the conserved cysteine through the conserved F or W. Fields, in order: D gene, clone size, V gene, J gene, CDR3 protein, CDR3 DNA. A D gene is named only where the DNA matches it firmly. The size field is filled for only some rows; it gives once, few, many or a size class.

-	-	TRBV11-3	TRBJ1-2	CASSLRGGGLNYGYTF	TGTGCCAGCAGCTTGCGGGGAGGGGGGCTTAACTATGGCTACACCTTC
-	-	TRBV30	TRBJ1-2	CAWSVGSVDGYTF	TGTGCCTGGAGTGTGGGGTCAGTCGATGGCTACACCTTC
-	-	TRBV27	TRBJ1-1	CASSLGVPKAYQNTEAFF	TGTGCCAGCAGTTTAGGGGTACCGAAGGCTTACCAGAACACTGAAGCTTTCTTT
-	-	TRBV19	TRBJ2-6	CASRKDSGANVLTF	TGTGCCAGTAGAAAGGACTCTGGGGCCAACGTCCTGACTTTC
TRBD1	-	TRBV6-5	TRBJ1-2	CASRTRTGANYGYTF	TGTGCCAGCAGGACTCGGACAGGGGCGAACTATGGCTACACCTTC
-	-	TRBV2	TRBJ2-4	CASSQQRPNLAKNIQYF	TGTGCCAGCAGTCAACAAAGACCTAACCTAGCCAAAAACATTCAGTACTTC
-	-	TRBV6-2/TRBV6-3	TRBJ1-6	CASSYQSPLHF	TGTGCCAGCAGTTACCAGTCACCCCTCCACTTT
-	-	TRBV9	TRBJ1-2	CASSLDKNGYTF	TGTGCCAGCAGCTTGGACAAAAATGGCTACACCTTC
-	-	TRBV3-1/TRBV3-2	TRBJ1-2	CASSPDPGYGYTF	TGTGCCAGCAGCCCGGACCCCGGCTATGGCTACACCTTC
-	-	TRBV15	TRBJ1-1	CATSRADGAEAFF	TGTGCCACCAGCAGAGCCGACGGGGCTGAAGCTTTCTTT
TRBD2	-	TRBV7-9	TRBJ2-3	CASSSTSGGRSTQYF	TGTGCCAGCAGCTCCACGAGCGGGGGGCGGAGTACGCAGTATTTT
TRBD1	-	TRBV7-9	TRBJ1-1	CASTGTGGTEAFF	TGTGCCAGCACCGGGACAGGAGGAACTGAAGCTTTCTTT
TRBD1	once	TRBV11-3	TRBJ1-2	CASSHGWSGGASYTF	TGTGCCAGCAGCCACGGCTGGTCAGGGGGCGCCAGCTACACCTTC
TRBD2	few	TRBV19	TRBJ2-1	CASSISGAYYNEQFF	TGTGCCAGTAGTATAAGCGGGGCTTACTACAATGAGCAGTTCTTC
-	-	TRBV6-4	TRBJ2-1	CASSRDPSPYIDNEQFF	TGTGCCAGCAGTCGCGACCCATCCCCTTACATCGACAATGAGCAGTTCTTC
TRBD1	-	TRBV18	TRBJ2-3	CASSPNRGDTQYF	TGTGCCAGCTCACCCAACAGGGGGGATACGCAGTATTTT
TRBD2	-	TRBV4-3	TRBJ2-3	CASSQVLAGGADTQYF	TGCGCCAGCAGCCAAGTTCTAGCGGGGGGCGCGGATACGCAGTATTTT
-	-	TRBV19	TRBJ1-2	CASSISIVGGGYGYTF	TGTGCCAGTAGTATTTCCATTGTCGGGGGCGGCTATGGCTACACCTTC
-	-	TRBV6-2/TRBV6-3	TRBJ2-6	CASSEDPIQGRANVLTF	TGTGCCAGCAGCGAAGACCCGATCCAGGGGCGGGCCAACGTCCTGACTTTC
-	-	TRBV7-6	TRBJ1-4	CASSLGPGLNEKLFF	TGTGCCAGCAGCTTAGGGCCGGGTTTGAATGAAAAACTGTTTTTT
-	-	TRBV7-9	TRBJ1-3	CASSLQGSGNTIYF	TGTGCCAGCAGCTTACAGGGTTCTGGAAACACCATATATTTT
TRBD1	-	TRBV24-1	TRBJ1-2	CATSDPGTGHYGYTF	TGTGCCACCAGTGATCCCGGGACAGGTCACTATGGCTACACCTTC
TRBD1	-	TRBV6-1	TRBJ1-2	CASSELQGAGYGYTF	TGTGCCAGCAGTGAACTACAGGGGGCCGGGTATGGCTACACCTTC
-	-	TRBV5-6	TRBJ1-5	CASSLTGGAGQPQHF	TGTGCCAGCAGCTTGACCGGGGGCGCGGGTCAGCCCCAGCATTTT
-	-	TRBV10-1	TRBJ2-7	CASSGTSVEQYF	TGCGCCAGCAGTGGGACCTCTGTCGAGCAGTACTTC
-	-	TRBV4-2	TRBJ2-2	CASSIGAGELFF	TGTGCCAGCAGCATCGGAGCCGGGGAGCTGTTTTTT
TRBD2	-	TRBV3-1/TRBV3-2	TRBJ2-3	CASSQWRTSGAPDTQYF	TGTGCCAGCAGCCAATGGAGGACTAGCGGGGCCCCAGATACGCAGTATTTT
-	-	TRBV5-1	TRBJ2-5	CASSHGETQYF	TGCGCCAGCAGCCATGGGGAGACCCAGTACTTC
TRBD2	-	TRBV3-1/TRBV3-2	TRBJ2-1	CASSQDRGGGGTSYNEQFF	TGTGCCAGCAGCCAAGATCGTGGAGGCGGGGGGACCTCCTACAATGAGCAGTTCTTC
-	-	TRBV2	TRBJ1-2	CASSEDGFYGYTF	TGTGCCAGCAGTGAGGACGGATTCTATGGCTACACCTTC
TRBD1	few	TRBV3-1/TRBV3-2	TRBJ1-5	CASSPGQGGQPQHF	TGTGCCAGCAGCCCGGGACAGGGGGGTCAGCCCCAGCATTTT
-	-	TRBV29-1	TRBJ1-6	CSAGEENSPLHF	TGCAGCGCAGGGGAGGAAAATTCACCCCTCCACTTT
-	-	TRBV18	TRBJ1-3	CASSPLPGTENTIYF	TGTGCCAGCTCACCACTACCGGGAACGGAAAACACCATATATTTT
TRBD1	-	TRBV7-9	TRBJ2-1	CASSPGTGGTSDEQFF	TGTGCCAGCAGCCCCGGGACAGGGGGCACGTCAGATGAGCAGTTCTTC
-	-	TRBV7-6	TRBJ2-1	CASSLEVANEQFF	TGTGCCAGCAGCTTAGAAGTAGCCAATGAGCAGTTCTTC
-	once	TRBV7-9	TRBJ1-4	CASSPGGANEKLFF	TGTGCCAGCAGCCCTGGAGGGGCTAATGAAAAACTGTTTTTT
-	-	TRBV5-1	TRBJ2-3	CASSTRTVSTDTQYF	TGCGCCAGCAGCACCCGGACAGTAAGCACAGATACGCAGTATTTT
TRBD2	-	TRBV5-1	TRBJ2-3	CASSRTSGVSTDTQYF	TGCGCCAGCAGCAGGACTAGCGGGGTTAGCACAGATACGCAGTATTTT
TRBD1	-	TRBV11-3	TRBJ1-6	CASSLAGGGSPLHF	TGTGCCAGCAGTTTGGCAGGGGGCGGATCACCCCTCCACTTT
-	-	TRBV5-4	TRBJ2-7	CASSLAVSYEQYF	TGTGCCAGCAGCTTGGCGGTCTCCTACGAGCAGTACTTC
-	-	TRBV9	TRBJ2-6	CASSVEGSMGANVLTF	TGTGCCAGCAGCGTAGAGGGGTCCATGGGGGCCAACGTCCTGACTTTC
TRBD1	-	TRBV7-9	TRBJ1-5	CASSSPTTGMGGQPQHF	TGTGCCAGCAGCTCCCCGACGACAGGGATGGGCGGGCAGCCCCAGCATTTT